The 20 T cell receptor beta chains reported below all come from one sample, sequenced in a study of identical twins. In TCRdb, the 5' RACE reads were re-called with MiXCR into one record per CDR3 protein. The table shows about 690,000 distinct CDR3 sequences, with less than 7% occurring only once. The sequenced sample consisted of naive T cells sorted from blood. The source is a man between 18 and 29 years old in good health.

This clonotype was detected ten times or more. The chain joins TRBV20-1 to TRBJ1-2; D gene unclear. Looked up from germline, CDR1 is DFQATT and CDR2 is SNEGSKA (reference sequence). Trimming left V 3 bases short and J 8 bases short, with 22 bases between. The CDR3 totals 15 residues. The CDR3 here is CSARPLQFGIGGYTF. CDR3 sequence (DNA): TGCAGTGCTAGGCCGCTTCAGTTCGGCATTGGAGGCTACACCTTC.

This clonotype was counted ten times or more. This sequence joins TRBV10-3 and TRBJ2-1; tentatively, D is TRBD2 (5 bases). CDR1 and CDR2 from the germline V gene are ENHRY and SYGVKD. V lost 10 bases to trimming and J lost 7 bases, with 11 bases between them. The CDR3 is made up of 11 amino acids. The CDR3 sequence: CATTGRNEQFF. The CDR3 DNA is TGTGCCACGACGGGAAGGAATGAGCAGTTCTTC.

This clonotype was counted ten times or more. This chain uses TRBV12-3 or TRBV12-4 with TRBJ1-2; perhaps TRBD1 as D (6 bases). This CDR3 is 14 amino acids long. V was cut by 5 bases and J by 4 bases, with 14 bases left in between. DNA of the CDR3: TGTGCCAGCAGTAAAGACAGGCGAGGCTATGGCTACACCTTC. It yields the protein CASSKDRRGYGYTF.

The V gene is TRBV20-1, the J gene TRBJ1-3; D is unresolved. The V and J ends lost 4 bases and 4 bases respectively, with 14 bases between them. The germline CDR1 and CDR2 sequences are DFQATT and SNEGSKA (reference sequence). The CDR3 is made up of 14 amino acids. Here the CDR3 reads CSATPSSGGNTIYF. For the CDR3, the DNA is TGCAGTGCTACCCCTTCATCGGGGGGAAACACCATATATTTT.

This clonotype was observed many times. This CDR3 reads CASSKGTGSDQFF. CDR3 sequence (DNA): TGCGCCAGCAGCAAGGGGACTGGCAGCGACCAGTTCTTC. V and J are TRBV5-1 and TRBJ2-1; TRBD2 is a possible D gene (6 bases). With 4 bases removed from V and 13 bases from J, the gap between germline ends came to 18 bases. Looked up from germline, CDR1 is SGHRS and CDR2 is YFSETQ. The CDR3 sequence is 13 residues long.

This clonotype was detected many times. The rearrangement joins TRBV7-2 to TRBJ2-5; D uncertain. There are 13 residues in the CDR3. CDR1 and CDR2 (germline): SGHTA, FQGNSA. Trimming took 1 base from V and 5 from J, leaving 8 bases between them. CDR3 loop: CASSLVSTETQYF. For the CDR3, the DNA is TGTGCCAGCAGCTTAGTTAGTACCGAGACCCAGTACTTC.

The V gene is TRBV7-9, the J gene TRBJ2-3, with 12 bases aligning to TRBD2. The CDR3 consists of 16 residues. Per the germline V gene, CDR1 is SEHNR and CDR2 is FQNEAQ (reference sequence). The trim removed 5 bases at V and 2 bases at J, leaving 5 bases unmatched. In DNA, the CDR3 is TGTGCCAGCAGCCGCAGGACTAGCGGGAACACAGATACGCAGTATTTT. This codes for CASSRRTSGNTDTQYF. Filled out from reference TRBV7-9 and TRBJ2-3, the complete variable domain reads DTGVSQNPRHKITKRGQNVTFRCDPISEHNRLYWYRQTLGQGPEFLTYFQNEAQLEKSRLLSDRFSAERPKGSFSTLEIQRTEQGDSAMYLCASSRRTSGNTDTQYFGPGTRLTVL.

In its sample, this clonotype was seen a few times. V gene TRBV5-1 combines with J gene TRBJ2-5, with 8 positions matching TRBD1. The V and J ends lost 4 bases and 5 bases, in that order; junction bases with no gene match: 16. The germline CDR1 and CDR2 sequences are SGHRS and YFSETQ. The CDR3 consists of 17 residues. CDR3 amino acids: CASSPTFSTGVLETQYF. CDR3 sequence (DNA): TGCGCCAGCAGCCCTACCTTTTCGACAGGGGTTTTGGAGACCCAGTACTTC.

The chain has TRBV7-8 and TRBJ2-2; TRBD2 aligns across 8 bases. The CDR3 spans 15 residues. Germline V gene data show CDR1 as SGHVS and CDR2 as FQNEAQ. Trimming removed 5 bases from V and 4 bases from J; junction bases left unmatched: 6. The CDR3 DNA reads as TGTGCCAGCAGCCTCAAGCGGGAGCTCACCGGGGAGCTGTTTTTT. Its translation is CASSLKRELTGELFF.

This clonotype came up many times. The rearrangement uses TRBV5-5 and TRBJ2-5; the D is unclear. The length of the CDR3 is 14 residues. Germline values: CDR1 SGHKS, CDR2 YYEKEE (reference sequence). The V end was cut by 4 bases, the J end by 4 bases, with 14 bases between. CDR3 sequence (DNA): TGTGCCAGCAGCCCAGATATCACTCCAGAGACCCAGTACTTC. Translation gives CASSPDITPETQYF.

This chain connects TRBV7-2 to TRBJ2-7, with TRBD2 matching over 15 bases. The V gene's germline CDR1 is SGHTA and CDR2 FQGNSA. The CDR3 spans 15 residues. The ends lost 5 bases at V and 6 bases at J; junction bases unmatched: 5. CDR3 loop: CASSQGLAGGPEQYF. CDR3 coding DNA: TGTGCCAGCAGCCAGGGACTAGCGGGAGGCCCCGAGCAGTACTTC.

This clonotype has only a few counts. This rearrangement joins TRBV15 to TRBJ2-1; tentative D call: TRBD1 (6 bases). Trimming stripped 1 base from V and 0 bases from J, with 13 bases between. This CDR3 is 17 amino acids long. CDR1 and CDR2 from the germline V gene are LNHNV and YYDKDF (reference sequence). The CDR3 here is CATSRVGAASSYNEQFF. The CDR3 DNA sequence: TGTGCCACCAGCAGAGTGGGGGCGGCAAGCTCCTACAATGAGCAGTTCTTC.

This chain uses TRBV5-1 with TRBJ2-1; 9 nucleotides align to TRBD2. V gave up 2 bases and J gave up 8 bases; unmatched junction bases: 8. This CDR3 region has 15 residues. The V gene's germline CDR1 is SGHRS and CDR2 YFSETQ. CDR3 protein: CASSFWTSALHEQFF. CDR3 DNA: TGCGCCAGCAGCTTTTGGACTAGCGCCCTCCATGAGCAGTTCTTC.

This clonotype showed up just a few times. The chain carries TRBV12-3 or TRBV12-4 and TRBJ1-1; TRBD1 agrees at 9 bases. With 2 bases clipped from V and 10 bases from J, the junction kept 17 bases outside the gene matches. The CDR3 consists of 17 residues. CDR3 DNA: TGTGCCAGCAGTTTATCTGTCCCGGGACAGGGCCCTATTCGAGCTTTCTTT. This gives the protein CASSLSVPGQGPIRAFF.

This clonotype showed up many times. This rearrangement joins TRBV6-1 to TRBJ2-1, with 12 bases identical to TRBD1. Germline trimming cut 6 bases from V and 9 bases from J; bases unmatched to any gene: 12. Germline CDR1 and CDR2: MNHNS and SASEGT. The CDR3 is made up of 16 amino acids. CDR3 region: CASRKAGTGGKGEQFF. The CDR3 region has the DNA TGTGCCAGCAGAAAAGCCGGGACAGGGGGCAAGGGTGAGCAGTTCTTC.

This clonotype came up many times. The chain carries TRBV20-1 and TRBJ2-1; 8 nucleotides agree with TRBD2. V trimming: 4 bases; J trimming: 0 bases; junction bases outside the gene matches: 2. CDR3 length: 14 residues. Germline V gives CDR1 DFQATT, CDR2 SNEGSKA (reference sequence). The CDR3 nucleotides are TGCAGTGCTATAAGCGGGAGCTCCTACAATGAGCAGTTCTTC. It translates to CSAISGSSYNEQFF.

This chain joins TRBV12-3 or TRBV12-4 and TRBJ2-2; D unresolved. This CDR3 has 16 amino acids. V was clipped by 6 bases and J by 5 bases, with 19 bases between them. The CDR3 sequence is CASRGRSAEETGELFF. Written as DNA, the CDR3 is TGTGCCAGCAGAGGCCGGAGCGCGGAAGAAACCGGGGAGCTGTTTTTT.

V is TRBV7-9 and J is TRBJ2-2; possible D gene TRBD1, 6 bases. The CDR3 is 15 amino acids. In germline, CDR1 is SEHNR, CDR2 FQNEAQ (reference sequence). Deletions cut 5 bases from V and 2 bases from J, with 12 bases between. Here the CDR3 reads CASSLTGVNTGELFF. DNA of the CDR3: TGTGCCAGCAGCCTGACAGGAGTTAACACCGGGGAGCTGTTTTTT.

This clonotype was seen a few times. The CDR3 here is CSAPTANYGYTF. CDR3 nucleotide sequence: TGCAGCGCCCCAACAGCTAACTATGGCTACACCTTC. V gene TRBV29-1 combines with J gene TRBJ1-2; D unresolved. The CDR3 consists of 12 residues. Germline V gene data show CDR1 as SQVTM and CDR2 as ANQGSEA. Trimming shortened V by 7 bases and J by 0 bases, and 9 bases separated the two germline ends.

This clonotype was found many times. The rearrangement links TRBV6-5 to TRBJ2-7, with TRBD2 matching over 7 bases. V gave up 0 bases and J gave up 5 bases; unmatched junction bases: 10. Germline V gives CDR1 MNHEY, CDR2 SVGAGI. The CDR3 contains 16 residues. This CDR3 is CASSYSSGGAGDEQYV. DNA of the CDR3: TGTGCCAGCAGTTACTCATCGGGAGGAGCTGGGGACGAGCAGTACGTC.